This T cell receptor (beta chain) emerged from a study of shared clonotypes between healthy human individuals (dated by TCRdb to between 2020 and 2021). For the wider study: A couple of women and a few men aged 18 to 49 years were included in the cohort. To estimate repertoire size and how much clonotypes are shared between individuals, the study performed deep sequencing of blood TCR repertoires from a few healthy adults. To increase sequencing depth and limit assay-specific biases, different laboratories used diverse techniques to prepare libraries and sequence TCR repertoires. For each donor, CD4 naive and CD4 memory were each run on three plates, CD8 naive on two plates, and CD8 memory on one plate. Each donor's leukapheresis produced roughly between roughly 0.85 and 10 billion PBMCs. General findings and caveats noted by the study authors: Larger estimated clonotype richness was generally found for naive subsets than for memory subsets. Compared with non-shared clonotypes, the clonotypes found in all four sorted-subset donors had higher generation probabilities. Even with the large sequencing depth, rarefaction of the sorted-subset datasets indicated that sequencing was incomplete. The genetic and exposure-history diversity represented was limited by the small number of donors. Pairwise subsampling led to the expectation that sequencing depth would affect the degree of clonotype sharing among donors. Approximately 5% of naive CD4, around 3.6% of naive CD8, around 2.3% of memory CD4, and 0.35% to 0.4% of memory CD8 clonotypes were shared across several donors. Sampling was limited to blood, and TCR repertoires in tissue likely differ from TCR repertoires in blood.

Using the deep immunoSEQ assay, TCR CDR3 regions were amplified from genomic DNA by multiplex PCR. Extracted genomic DNA from each cell subset was spread evenly across all wells of several immunoSEQ 96-well plates, with each plate serving as a replicate. Each replicate PCR for sorted subsets received around 210 ng genomic DNA, equal to 30,000 or so T cell genomes. The purified libraries were quantified using a Qubit 3.0 fluorometer, sized with a Bioanalyzer 2100, and then quantified again using the KAPA Library Quantification kit. A separate single-read 150-cycle Illumina NextSeq 550 flow cell was used to sequence each immunoSEQ 96-well plate. Regarding the original processing steps: The immunoSEQ output contained only junctional sequences without quality scores, so filtering could not match that applied to full-length reads. To assign V/J genes and CDR3, sequences were annotated using PyIR, a Python wrapper for IgBLAST v1.9, with IMGT germline references. Reads were filtered out if the reads had weak V/J assignments (E-value above 1e-6), no CDR3, stop codons, out-of-frame junctions, or ambiguous translated residues. V3J clonotypes were defined by identical inferred V gene, J gene, and CDR3 amino acid sequence. Percentage overlap between repertoires was computed as shared unique clonotypes divided by the size of the smaller repertoire. RTK rarefaction, the Chao1 estimator, and Recon v2.1 estimates of unobserved clonotypes were used to assess repertoire richness. For all TCRbeta clonotypes obtained by the gDNA method from a few donors, generation probabilities were computed with OLGA. TCRdb took this table from immuneACCESS and kept in-frame rearrangements with V and J called. Such tables lack part of the clones; where checked against another copy, unresolved V genes explain under half of the gap, and the rest is unexplained. That table furnishes V, J and clone size, whereas the DNA furnished D and trimming. Across this sample there are approximately 1.5 million clones, with about 98.5% seen only once. The ten largest clones represent approximately 0.4% of the sample.

The CDR3 holds 15 amino acids from the cysteine to the phenylalanine. The only DNA kept is the CDR3, 45 bases in frame from the first base. Trimming takes 2 bases from V and 9 bases from J, and the germline ends sit 17 bases apart. CDR1 and CDR2, per the germline V gene, are KGHSH and LQKENI. Healthy HIV-negative adults with no recently reported acute infections or vaccinations were included as donors. All donors were Caucasian adults living in Nashville, Tennessee, USA. CD4+ T cells were enriched by magnetic negative selection; naive cells were then positively selected on CD45RA, and the negative fraction formed the memory subset. After blood collection by leukapheresis, PBMCs were isolated using Ficoll-Histopaque density gradient centrifugation and then cryopreserved in the vapor phase of liquid nitrogen. Analytical flow cytometry was used to check the purity and quantity of each magnetically sorted T cell population. Genomic DNA was isolated from every sorted fraction and measured by UV absorbance on a Nanodrop 2000c.

To note about this clone: Its antigen is still unknown. No per-base quality is available; no much larger clone lies one base away.

Rearrangement joined TRBV18 to TRBJ1-5; a weak D assignment points to TRBD1 (5 bases agree). Sequenced: naive CD4+ T cells sorted from blood. In light of the paper, this sample's cell subset or site label describes: CD45RA+ positively selected. This TCR derives from a man younger than 45 in good health. The DNA sequence follows: TGTGCCAGCTCACCAGGGACGGCGAAAGAGTCGCCCCAGCATTTT. The encoded protein is CASSPGTAKESPQHF.